This T cell receptor beta chain was observed in a study of regulatory T cells in long-lasting Graves disease. Study information: Positive TSH receptor antibodies alongside over 5 years of antithyroid drugs were what marked Graves' disease as persistent. Findings and limits, study-wide: The study examined only peripheral blood, not thyroid tissue. Persistent cases of Graves' showed reduced TCR diversity relative to newly diagnosed patients. With some 2,800 shared public clonotypes, persistent patients exceeded new patients, who shared about a thousand.

Investigators prepared the TCR beta libraries by applying iRepertoire HTBI primers and Arm-PCR of CDR3 regions. One entry per CDR3 protein, called by TCRdb with MiXCR from the multiplex PCR reads. The sample consists of approximately 400,000 distinct CDR3 sequences, roughly a quarter of them appearing once. As to this clonotype: Its antigen is as yet unknown.

V dropped 7 bases and J dropped 2 bases, with 9 bases sitting between them. CDR1 and CDR2 (germline): MDHEN, SYDVKM. The CDR3 is 13 residues long. Specified time point: persistent/refractory GD, antithyroid drugs over 5 years with positive TRAb. Generation of the TCR library employed RNA extracted from PBMCs. V is TRBV28 and J is TRBJ2-4, with D perhaps TRBD1 (5 bases). This TCR was recovered from a female donor with Graves disease. This sample comprised peripheral blood mononuclear cells (PBMCs), obtained when the disease was refractory, from a patient treated with antithyroid drugs. The CDR3 DNA is TGTGCCAGCACCCCAGGGACCAAAAACATTCAGTACTTC. Its protein product is CASTPGTKNIQYF.